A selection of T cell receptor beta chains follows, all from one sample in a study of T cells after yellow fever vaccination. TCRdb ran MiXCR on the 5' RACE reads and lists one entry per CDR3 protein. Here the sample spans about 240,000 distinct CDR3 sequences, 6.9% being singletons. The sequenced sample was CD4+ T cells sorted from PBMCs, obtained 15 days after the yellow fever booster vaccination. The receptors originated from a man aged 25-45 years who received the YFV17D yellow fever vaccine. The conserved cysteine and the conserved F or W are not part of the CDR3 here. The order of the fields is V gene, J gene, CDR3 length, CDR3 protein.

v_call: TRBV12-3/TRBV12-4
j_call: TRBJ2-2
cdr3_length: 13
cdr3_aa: ASRASGKDTGELF

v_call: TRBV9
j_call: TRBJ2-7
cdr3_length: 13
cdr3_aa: ASSAGLGQRREQY

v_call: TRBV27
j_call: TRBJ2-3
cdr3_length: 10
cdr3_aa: ASSTTGAKGY

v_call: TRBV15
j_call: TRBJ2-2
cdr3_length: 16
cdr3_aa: ATSRDQTGVRHTGELF

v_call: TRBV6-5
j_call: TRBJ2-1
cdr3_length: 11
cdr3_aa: ASSYSRGGEQF

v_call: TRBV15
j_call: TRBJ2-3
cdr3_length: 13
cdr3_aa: ATSGLQLLADTQY

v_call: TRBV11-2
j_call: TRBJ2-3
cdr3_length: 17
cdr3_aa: ASSALGLAGGPIPDTQY

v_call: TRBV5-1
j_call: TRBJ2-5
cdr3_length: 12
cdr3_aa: ASSPGQVQETQY

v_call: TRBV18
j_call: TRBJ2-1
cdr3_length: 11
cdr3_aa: ASSGTAYNEQF

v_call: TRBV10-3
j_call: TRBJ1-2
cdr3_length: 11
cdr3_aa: AITPSTNYGYT

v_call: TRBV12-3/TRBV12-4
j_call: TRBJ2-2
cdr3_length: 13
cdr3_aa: ASSPGPLKTGELF

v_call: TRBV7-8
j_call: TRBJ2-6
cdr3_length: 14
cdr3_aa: ASSLLSATGANVLT

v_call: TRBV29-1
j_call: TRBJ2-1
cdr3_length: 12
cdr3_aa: SVGSGSWGNEQF

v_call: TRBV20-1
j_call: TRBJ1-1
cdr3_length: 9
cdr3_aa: SAYTNTEAF

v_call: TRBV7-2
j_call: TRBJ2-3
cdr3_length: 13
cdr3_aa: ASSLASLSTDTQY

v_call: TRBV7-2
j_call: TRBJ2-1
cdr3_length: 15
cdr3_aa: ASSLLVWASGYNEQF

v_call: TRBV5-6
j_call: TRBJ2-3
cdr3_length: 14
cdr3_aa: ASSRGLAGVKDTQY

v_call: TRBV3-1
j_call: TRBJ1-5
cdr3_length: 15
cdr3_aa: ASSQGPGGGRNQPQH

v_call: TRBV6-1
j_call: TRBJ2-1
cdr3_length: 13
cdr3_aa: ASSSGTPRWDEQF

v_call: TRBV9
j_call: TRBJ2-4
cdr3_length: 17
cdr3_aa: ASSVGSLLRGLDKNIQY

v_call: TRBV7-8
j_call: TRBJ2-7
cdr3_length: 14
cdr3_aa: ASSSQLAGVFYEQY

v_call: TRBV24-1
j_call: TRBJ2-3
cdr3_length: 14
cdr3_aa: ATSDSTSGRPDTQY

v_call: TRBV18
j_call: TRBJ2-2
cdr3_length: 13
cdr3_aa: ASSLRDGNTGELF

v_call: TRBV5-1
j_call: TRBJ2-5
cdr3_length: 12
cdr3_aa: ASSLGTVQETQY

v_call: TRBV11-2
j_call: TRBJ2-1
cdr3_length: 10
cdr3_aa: ASSSSRVEQF

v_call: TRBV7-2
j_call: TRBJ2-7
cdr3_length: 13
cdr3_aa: ASSAGKRDYYEQY

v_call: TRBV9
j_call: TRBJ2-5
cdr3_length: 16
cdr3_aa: ASSVASSSGAPQETQY

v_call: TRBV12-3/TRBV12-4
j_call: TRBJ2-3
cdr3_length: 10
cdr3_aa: ATRGGTDTQY

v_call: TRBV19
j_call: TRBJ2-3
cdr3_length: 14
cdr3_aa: ASSRRRAESTDTQY

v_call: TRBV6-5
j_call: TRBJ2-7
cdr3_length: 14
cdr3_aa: ASSYSGQGRGYEQY

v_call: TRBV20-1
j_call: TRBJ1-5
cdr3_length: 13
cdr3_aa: SARKGQGGNQPQH

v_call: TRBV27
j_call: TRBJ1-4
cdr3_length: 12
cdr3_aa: ASSRGQLKEKLF

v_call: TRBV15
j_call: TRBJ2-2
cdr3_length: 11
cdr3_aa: ATSSRYTGELF